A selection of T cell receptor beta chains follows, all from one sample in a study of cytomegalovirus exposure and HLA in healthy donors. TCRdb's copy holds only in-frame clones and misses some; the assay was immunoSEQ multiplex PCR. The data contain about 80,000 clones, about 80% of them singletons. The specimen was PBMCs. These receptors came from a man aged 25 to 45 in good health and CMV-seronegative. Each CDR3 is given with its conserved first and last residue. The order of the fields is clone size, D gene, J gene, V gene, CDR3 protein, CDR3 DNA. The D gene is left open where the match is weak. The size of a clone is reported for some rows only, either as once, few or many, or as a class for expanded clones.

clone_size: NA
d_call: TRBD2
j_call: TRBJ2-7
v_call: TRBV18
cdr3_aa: CASSPEAGPYEQYF
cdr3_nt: TGTGCCAGCTCCCCCGAAGCGGGACCTTACGAGCAGTACTTC

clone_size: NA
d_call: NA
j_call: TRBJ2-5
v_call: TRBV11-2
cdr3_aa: CASSFGSTQETQYF
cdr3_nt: TGTGCCAGCAGCTTCGGGAGTACACAAGAGACCCAGTACTTC

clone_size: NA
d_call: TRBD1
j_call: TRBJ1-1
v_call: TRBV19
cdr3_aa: CASSLTWDRTSNTEAFF
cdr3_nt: TGTGCCAGTAGCCTTACCTGGGACAGGACGTCGAACACTGAAGCTTTCTTT

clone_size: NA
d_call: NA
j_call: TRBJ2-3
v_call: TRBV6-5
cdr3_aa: CASSWVQADTQYF
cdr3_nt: TGTGCCAGCAGTTGGGTCCAGGCAGATACGCAGTATTTT

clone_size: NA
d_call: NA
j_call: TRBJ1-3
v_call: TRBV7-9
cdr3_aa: CSSSPPRIGISGNTIYF
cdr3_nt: TGTTCCAGCAGCCCACCCCGTATCGGTATCTCTGGAAACACCATATATTTT

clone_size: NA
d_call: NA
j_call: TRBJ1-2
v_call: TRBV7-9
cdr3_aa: CASSFYPRLLNYGYTF
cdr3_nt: TGTGCCAGCAGCTTCTACCCGAGGCTTCTTAACTATGGCTACACCTTC

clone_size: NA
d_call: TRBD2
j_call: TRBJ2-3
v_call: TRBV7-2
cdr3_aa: CASSQGLAGYTQYF
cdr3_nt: TGTGCCAGCAGCCAGGGACTAGCGGGATATACGCAGTATTTT

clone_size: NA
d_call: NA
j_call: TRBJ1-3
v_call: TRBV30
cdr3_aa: CACPAVGGSGNTIYF
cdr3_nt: TGTGCCTGCCCCGCGGTCGGTGGCTCTGGAAACACCATATATTTT

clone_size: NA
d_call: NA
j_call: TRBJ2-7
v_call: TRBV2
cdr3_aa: CASKRVQSYEQYF
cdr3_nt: TGTGCCAGCAAACGAGTACAGAGCTACGAGCAGTACTTC

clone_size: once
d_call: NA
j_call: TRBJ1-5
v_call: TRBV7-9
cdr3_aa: CSSSISNQPQHF
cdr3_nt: TGTTCCAGCAGCATAAGCAATCAGCCCCAGCATTTT

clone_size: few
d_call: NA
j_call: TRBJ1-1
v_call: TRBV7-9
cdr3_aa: CASSSLGATEAFF
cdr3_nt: TGTGCCAGCAGCTCTTTGGGGGCCACTGAAGCTTTCTTT

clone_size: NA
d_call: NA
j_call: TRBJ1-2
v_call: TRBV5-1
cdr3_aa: CASSFYGASYTF
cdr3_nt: TGCGCCAGCAGCTTTTACGGAGCCAGCTACACCTTC

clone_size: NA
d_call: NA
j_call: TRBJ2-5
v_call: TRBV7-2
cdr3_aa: CASSSLGGQETQYF
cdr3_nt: TGTGCCAGCAGCTCCCTGGGAGGCCAAGAGACCCAGTACTTC

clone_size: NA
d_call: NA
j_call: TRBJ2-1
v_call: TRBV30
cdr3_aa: CAWSRFRGTPYNEQFF
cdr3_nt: TGTGCCTGGAGTAGATTCAGGGGCACCCCTTACAATGAGCAGTTCTTC

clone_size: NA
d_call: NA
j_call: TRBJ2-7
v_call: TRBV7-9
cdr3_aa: CASSVSGSTYEQYF
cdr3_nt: TGTGCCAGCAGCGTAAGCGGAAGCACCTACGAGCAGTACTTC

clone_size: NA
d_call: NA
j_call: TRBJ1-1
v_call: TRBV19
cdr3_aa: CASEVRAPPEAFF
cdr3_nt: TGTGCCAGCGAGGTCAGGGCCCCACCTGAAGCTTTCTTT

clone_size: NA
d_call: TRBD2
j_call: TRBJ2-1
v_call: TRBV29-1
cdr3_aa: CSAGEGKNEQFF
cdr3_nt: TGCAGCGCTGGGGAGGGGAAAAATGAGCAGTTCTTC

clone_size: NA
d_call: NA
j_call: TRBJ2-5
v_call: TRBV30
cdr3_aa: CAWSIKETQYF
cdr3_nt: TGTGCCTGGAGTATTAAAGAGACCCAGTACTTC

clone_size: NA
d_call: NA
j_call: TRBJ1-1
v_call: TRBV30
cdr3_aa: CAWVRSEREAFF
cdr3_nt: TGTGCCTGGGTGAGGAGCGAACGTGAAGCTTTCTTT

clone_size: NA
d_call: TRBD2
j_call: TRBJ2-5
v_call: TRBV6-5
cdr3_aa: CASSAETSMETQYF
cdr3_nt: TGTGCCAGCAGTGCCGAGACTAGCATGGAGACCCAGTACTTC

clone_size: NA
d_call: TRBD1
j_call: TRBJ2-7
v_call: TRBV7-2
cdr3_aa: CASSYPGQASYEQYF
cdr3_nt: TGTGCCAGCAGTTATCCGGGACAGGCCTCCTACGAGCAGTACTTC

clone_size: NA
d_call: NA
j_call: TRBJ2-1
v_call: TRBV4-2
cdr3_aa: CASSQSNEQFF
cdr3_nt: TGTGCCAGCAGCCAGAGCAATGAGCAGTTCTTC

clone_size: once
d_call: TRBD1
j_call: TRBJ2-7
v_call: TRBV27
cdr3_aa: CASSQDRGDYEQYF
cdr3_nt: TGTGCCAGCAGTCAGGACAGGGGGGACTACGAGCAGTACTTC

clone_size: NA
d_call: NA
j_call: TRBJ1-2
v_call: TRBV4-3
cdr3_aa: CASSQSTGTPNYGYTF
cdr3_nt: TGCGCCAGCAGCCAATCTACCGGGACACCTAACTATGGCTACACCTTC

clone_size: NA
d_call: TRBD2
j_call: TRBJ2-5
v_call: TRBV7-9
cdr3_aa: CSSSYRGGEETQYF
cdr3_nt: TGTTCCAGCAGCTACCGGGGGGGGGAAGAGACCCAGTACTTC

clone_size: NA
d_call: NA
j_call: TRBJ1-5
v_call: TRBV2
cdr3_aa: CASSGGNQPQHF
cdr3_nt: TGTGCCAGCTCGGGAGGGAATCAGCCCCAGCATTTT

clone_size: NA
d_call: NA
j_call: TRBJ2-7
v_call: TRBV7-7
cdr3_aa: CASSYYRGQPDEQYF
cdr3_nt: TGTGCTAGCAGCTATTACAGAGGACAGCCGGACGAGCAGTACTTC

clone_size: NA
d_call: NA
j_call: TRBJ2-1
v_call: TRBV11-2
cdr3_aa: CASSLDFSDSNEQFF
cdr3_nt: TGTGCCAGCAGCTTAGATTTCTCAGACTCTAATGAGCAGTTCTTC

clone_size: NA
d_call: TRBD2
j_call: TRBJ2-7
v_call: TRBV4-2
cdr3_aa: CASSQVAGNSERYF
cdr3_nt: TGTGCCAGCAGCCAAGTAGCGGGAAATAGCGAGCGGTACTTC

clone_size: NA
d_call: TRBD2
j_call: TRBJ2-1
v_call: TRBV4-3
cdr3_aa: CASSCCLAGGIDEQFF
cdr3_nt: TGCGCCAGCAGCTGCTGCTTAGCGGGGGGGATCGATGAGCAGTTCTTC

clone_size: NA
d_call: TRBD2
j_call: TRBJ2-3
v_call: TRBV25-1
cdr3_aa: CASSESRGRSTDTQYF
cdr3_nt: TGTGCCAGCAGTGAATCTCGCGGGAGAAGCACAGATACGCAGTATTTT

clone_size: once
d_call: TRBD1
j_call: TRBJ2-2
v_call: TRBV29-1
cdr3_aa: CSALGQPNTGELFF
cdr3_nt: TGCAGCGCGTTGGGACAGCCGAACACCGGGGAGCTGTTTTTT

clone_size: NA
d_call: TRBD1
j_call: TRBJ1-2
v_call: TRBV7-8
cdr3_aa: CASSLIGGRGRGGYTF
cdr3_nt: TGTGCCAGCAGCTTAATTGGCGGCAGGGGGCGGGGTGGCTACACCTTC

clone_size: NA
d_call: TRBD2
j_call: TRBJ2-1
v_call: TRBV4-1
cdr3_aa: CASNNPGGYNEQFF
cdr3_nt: TGCGCCAGCAACAACCCGGGAGGGTACAATGAGCAGTTCTTC

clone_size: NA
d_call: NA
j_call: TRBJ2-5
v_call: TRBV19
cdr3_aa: CASSRSGRGEETQYF
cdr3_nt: TGTGCCAGTAGTAGGTCGGGTCGCGGGGAGGAGACCCAGTACTTC

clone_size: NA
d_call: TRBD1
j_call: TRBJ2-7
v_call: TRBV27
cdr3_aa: CASGDRVYEQYF
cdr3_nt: TGTGCCAGCGGGGACAGGGTCTACGAGCAGTACTTC

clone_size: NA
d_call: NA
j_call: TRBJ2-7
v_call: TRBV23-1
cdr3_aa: CASSRRGEQYF
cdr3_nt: TGCGCCAGCAGTCGCAGGGGCGAGCAGTACTTC

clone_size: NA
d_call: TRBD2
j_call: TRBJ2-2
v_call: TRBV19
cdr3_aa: CASTSGGGNTGELFF
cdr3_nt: TGTGCCAGTACAAGCGGGGGTGGGAACACCGGGGAGCTGTTTTTT

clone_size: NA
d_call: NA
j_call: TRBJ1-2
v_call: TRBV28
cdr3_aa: CASSSSSSRGYTF
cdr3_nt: TGTGCCAGCAGTTCCTCCTCTAGCCGGGGCTACACCTTC

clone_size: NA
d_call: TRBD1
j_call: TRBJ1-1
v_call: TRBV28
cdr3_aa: CATLGRGRGTEAFF
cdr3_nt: TGTGCCACCCTGGGTAGGGGGCGAGGCACTGAAGCTTTCTTT

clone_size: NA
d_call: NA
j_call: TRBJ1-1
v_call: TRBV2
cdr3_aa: CASKSRGSGNTEAFF
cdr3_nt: TGTGCCAGCAAATCTCGAGGCTCGGGGAACACTGAAGCTTTCTTT

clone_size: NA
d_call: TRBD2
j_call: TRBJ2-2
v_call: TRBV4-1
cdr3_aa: CASRPIAGGNTGELFF
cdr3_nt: TGCGCCAGCAGACCTATAGCGGGGGGGAACACCGGGGAGCTGTTTTTT

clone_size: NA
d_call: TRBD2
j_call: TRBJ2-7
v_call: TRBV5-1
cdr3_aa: CASSPGGSSYEQYF
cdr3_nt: TGCGCCAGCAGCCCAGGCGGGAGCTCCTACGAGCAGTACTTC

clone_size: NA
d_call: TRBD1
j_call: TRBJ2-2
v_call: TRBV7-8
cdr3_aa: CASSESRGRTGELFF
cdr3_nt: TGTGCCAGCAGCGAAAGCAGGGGGCGCACCGGGGAGCTGTTTTTT

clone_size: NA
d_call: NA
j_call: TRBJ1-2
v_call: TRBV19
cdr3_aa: CASSSPGRGDQVYTF
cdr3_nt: TGTGCCAGTAGTTCCCCGGGTCGGGGAGATCAAGTCTACACCTTC

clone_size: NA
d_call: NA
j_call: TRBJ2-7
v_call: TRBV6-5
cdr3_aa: CASSYFSRGSGEQYF
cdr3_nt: TGTGCCAGCAGTTACTTTAGCAGGGGCTCGGGCGAGCAGTACTTC

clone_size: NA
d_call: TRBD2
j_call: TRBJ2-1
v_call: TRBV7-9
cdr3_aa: CARSTRLAGIYNEQFF
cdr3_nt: TGTGCCCGCAGTACCAGACTAGCGGGGATCTACAATGAGCAGTTCTTC

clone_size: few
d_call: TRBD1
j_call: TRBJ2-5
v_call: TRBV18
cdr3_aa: CASSPPTGSPEETQYF
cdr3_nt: TGTGCCAGCTCACCGCCGACAGGGAGTCCCGAAGAGACCCAGTACTTC

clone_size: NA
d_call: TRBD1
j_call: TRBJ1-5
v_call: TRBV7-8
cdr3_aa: CASSVKPGQGQYQPQHF
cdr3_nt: TGTGCCAGCAGCGTTAAACCGGGACAGGGACAGTATCAGCCCCAGCATTTT

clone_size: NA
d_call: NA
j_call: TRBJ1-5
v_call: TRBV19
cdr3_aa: CASGRTGQPQHF
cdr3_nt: TGTGCCAGCGGCCGCACGGGTCAGCCCCAGCATTTT

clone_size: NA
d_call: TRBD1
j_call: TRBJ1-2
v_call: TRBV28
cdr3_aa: CASSLGQGNYGYTF
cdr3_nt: TGTGCCAGCAGTTTGGGACAGGGGAACTATGGCTACACCTTC

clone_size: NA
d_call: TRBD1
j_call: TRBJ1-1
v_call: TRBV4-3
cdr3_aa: CASSRYADRVTEAFF
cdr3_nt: TGCGCCAGCAGCCGATACGCTGACAGGGTGACTGAAGCTTTCTTT

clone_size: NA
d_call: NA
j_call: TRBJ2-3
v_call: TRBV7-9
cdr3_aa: CASSSEGTGDTQYF
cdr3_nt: TGTGCCAGCAGCTCCGAAGGGACTGGAGATACGCAGTATTTT

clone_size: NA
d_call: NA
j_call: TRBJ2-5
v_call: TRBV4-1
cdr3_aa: CASSQDLVAVVAPKETQYF
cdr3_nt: TGCGCCAGCAGCCAAGATTTGGTAGCGGTTGTTGCCCCCAAAGAGACCCAGTACTTC